A selection of T cell receptor beta chains follows, all from one sample in a study of T cell repertoires in cytomegalovirus infection. MiXCR, applied by TCRdb to the reads, yields one record per CDR3 protein. The repertoire holds 170,000 or so distinct CDR3 sequences, with about a sixth as singletons. The sequenced sample was CD8+ T cells from PBMCs. These receptors were obtained from a human donor in good health (CMV status not recorded). Some clones in this sample may be carry-over from other donors' samples. The conserved cysteine and the conserved F or W are not part of the CDR3 here. D genes are given only for firm matches.

V gene: TRBV7-3
CDR3 length: 14
D gene: TRBD1
J gene: TRBJ2-2
CDR3 protein: ASSATGTGASSELF

V gene: TRBV7-9
CDR3 length: 13
D gene: -
J gene: TRBJ2-3
CDR3 protein: ASNPTQIATDTQY

V gene: TRBV7-9
CDR3 length: 14
D gene: TRBD2
J gene: TRBJ2-7
CDR3 protein: ASSLPAPSGSYEQY

V gene: TRBV20-1
CDR3 length: 12
D gene: -
J gene: TRBJ2-1
CDR3 protein: SARVQGNRIEQF

V gene: TRBV12-3/TRBV12-4
CDR3 length: 12
D gene: TRBD1
J gene: TRBJ1-2
CDR3 protein: ASSLGAGGYGYT

V gene: TRBV2
CDR3 length: 8
D gene: -
J gene: TRBJ1-1
CDR3 protein: ASSTAEAF

V gene: TRBV5-5
CDR3 length: 12
D gene: -
J gene: TRBJ2-5
CDR3 protein: ASSFAGQEETQY

V gene: TRBV10-3
CDR3 length: 15
D gene: -
J gene: TRBJ1-6
CDR3 protein: AIRDGHKGSYNSPLH

V gene: TRBV20-1
CDR3 length: 15
D gene: -
J gene: TRBJ2-5
CDR3 protein: SARGLTDETSKRTQY

V gene: TRBV6-5
CDR3 length: 11
D gene: -
J gene: TRBJ2-2
CDR3 protein: ASSMGVTGELF

V gene: TRBV7-6
CDR3 length: 12
D gene: TRBD1
J gene: TRBJ2-7
CDR3 protein: ASSKDRVYDEQY

V gene: TRBV7-9
CDR3 length: 14
D gene: TRBD2
J gene: TRBJ2-5
CDR3 protein: ASSSGSGGNKETQY

V gene: TRBV28
CDR3 length: 11
D gene: TRBD1
J gene: TRBJ2-7
CDR3 protein: ASSFRDRDEQY

V gene: TRBV7-2
CDR3 length: 17
D gene: TRBD2
J gene: TRBJ2-3
CDR3 protein: ASSFRPYDASGDTDTQY

V gene: TRBV6-1
CDR3 length: 14
D gene: -
J gene: TRBJ2-5
CDR3 protein: ASSEGGATLQETQY

V gene: TRBV12-3/TRBV12-4
CDR3 length: 12
D gene: -
J gene: TRBJ2-3
CDR3 protein: ASSSRGPGDTQY

V gene: TRBV29-1
CDR3 length: 11
D gene: -
J gene: TRBJ2-7
CDR3 protein: SALMGASYEQY

V gene: TRBV6-2/TRBV6-3
CDR3 length: 11
D gene: -
J gene: TRBJ2-1
CDR3 protein: ASSPDTYNEQF

V gene: TRBV7-2
CDR3 length: 14
D gene: -
J gene: TRBJ1-3
CDR3 protein: ASSLDPFSGRNTIY

V gene: TRBV14
CDR3 length: 13
D gene: TRBD1
J gene: TRBJ1-4
CDR3 protein: ASSLQRGPYEKLF

V gene: TRBV6-4
CDR3 length: 12
D gene: TRBD1
J gene: TRBJ2-2
CDR3 protein: ASSRTGVTGELF

V gene: TRBV28
CDR3 length: 17
D gene: TRBD1
J gene: TRBJ2-7
CDR3 protein: ASSSLIIHSGTDVYEQY

V gene: TRBV18
CDR3 length: 12
D gene: -
J gene: TRBJ2-3
CDR3 protein: ASSPGVSTDTQY

V gene: TRBV10-2
CDR3 length: 12
D gene: -
J gene: TRBJ2-7
CDR3 protein: ASRSSSEGHEQY

V gene: TRBV12-3/TRBV12-4
CDR3 length: 12
D gene: TRBD1
J gene: TRBJ1-5
CDR3 protein: ASRTGQSNQPQH

V gene: TRBV4-1
CDR3 length: 15
D gene: TRBD2
J gene: TRBJ2-7
CDR3 protein: ASSPNQLAGGSYEQY

V gene: TRBV7-9
CDR3 length: 17
D gene: -
J gene: TRBJ1-1
CDR3 protein: ASSLVAEGWWGVGTEAF

V gene: TRBV27
CDR3 length: 11
D gene: -
J gene: TRBJ2-7
CDR3 protein: ASRDGDYWEQY

V gene: TRBV7-6
CDR3 length: 12
D gene: TRBD1
J gene: TRBJ1-1
CDR3 protein: ASSRDRGNTEAF

V gene: TRBV7-8
CDR3 length: 13
D gene: -
J gene: TRBJ2-2
CDR3 protein: ASSFRDGNTGELF

V gene: TRBV28
CDR3 length: 11
D gene: TRBD1
J gene: TRBJ1-1
CDR3 protein: ASRTGVDTEAF

V gene: TRBV29-1
CDR3 length: 11
D gene: TRBD1
J gene: TRBJ1-2
CDR3 protein: SVRRGQDYGYT

V gene: TRBV7-8
CDR3 length: 12
D gene: -
J gene: TRBJ2-3
CDR3 protein: ASSLAPRADTQY

V gene: TRBV29-1
CDR3 length: 10
D gene: TRBD1
J gene: TRBJ2-1
CDR3 protein: SVQTGSNEQF

V gene: TRBV6-4
CDR3 length: 13
D gene: TRBD2
J gene: TRBJ2-1
CDR3 protein: ASSRLAGGHNEQF

V gene: TRBV28
CDR3 length: 10
D gene: -
J gene: TRBJ1-4
CDR3 protein: ASSWASEKLF

V gene: TRBV12-3/TRBV12-4
CDR3 length: 14
D gene: -
J gene: TRBJ1-2
CDR3 protein: ASSSPEQRANYGYT

V gene: TRBV7-9
CDR3 length: 12
D gene: -
J gene: TRBJ1-1
CDR3 protein: ASSSLGQNTEAF

V gene: TRBV10-3
CDR3 length: 12
D gene: -
J gene: TRBJ2-3
CDR3 protein: AISASGYTDTQY

V gene: TRBV7-8
CDR3 length: 13
D gene: TRBD1
J gene: TRBJ1-2
CDR3 protein: ASSGRDRVFVGYT

V gene: TRBV20-1
CDR3 length: 10
D gene: -
J gene: TRBJ1-1
CDR3 protein: SATNENTEAF

V gene: TRBV15
CDR3 length: 19
D gene: TRBD2
J gene: TRBJ2-3
CDR3 protein: ATSRGPAEPTSGGSTDTQY

V gene: TRBV7-2
CDR3 length: 14
D gene: -
J gene: TRBJ2-7
CDR3 protein: ASSASSVVRSYEQY

V gene: TRBV20-1
CDR3 length: 13
D gene: TRBD2
J gene: TRBJ2-1
CDR3 protein: SALTSGGLYNEQF

V gene: TRBV7-8
CDR3 length: 15
D gene: TRBD1
J gene: TRBJ1-4
CDR3 protein: ASILGQGAVTNEKLF

V gene: TRBV28
CDR3 length: 11
D gene: -
J gene: TRBJ2-7
CDR3 protein: ASGARSSYEQY

V gene: TRBV7-7
CDR3 length: 11
D gene: -
J gene: TRBJ1-1
CDR3 protein: ASSFRANTEAF